The 7 T cell receptor beta chains in this list originate from one sample, sequenced in a study of OX40 agonist ivuxolimab in advanced cancers. Profiling relied on immunoSEQ multiplex PCR, and the TCRdb table lists in-frame clones only, not all of them. Of about 160,000 clones in the sample, 94% are singletons; the top ten hold around 0.33%. Sequences were derived from CD4+ or CD8+ T cells sorted from blood, sampled in a trial of the OX40 agonist ivuxolimab. These receptors were taken from an adult with an advanced solid tumor such as melanoma, head and neck, liver or kidney cancer.

J is TRBJ1-1 and V is TRBV27; 7 bases agree with TRBD1. J gave up 1 base and V 5 bases, and 13 bases lay outside the gene matches. The CDR3 runs 17 residues. CDR1 MNHEY and CDR2 SMNVEV come from the germline V gene (reference sequence). In nucleotides, the CDR3 is TGTGCCAGCAGTATAGGGCCGGGGGACAGTACGAACACTGAAGCTTTCTTT. Protein sequence: CASSIGPGDSTNTEAFF.

The genes are TRBV6-6 and TRBJ1-4, with 8 nucleotides matching TRBD1. Germline V gene sequence: CDR1 MNHNY, CDR2 SVGAGI (reference sequence). CDR3 length: 14 residues. Trimming cost V 7 bases and J 5 bases; bases outside gene matches: 6. The CDR3 region is CASIDRDRNEKLFF. CDR3 in DNA: TGTGCCAGCATTGACCGGGACAGGAATGAAAAACTGTTTTTT.

This rearrangement joins TRBV28 to TRBJ2-5; possible D gene TRBD1, 6 bases. CDR3 size: 15 residues. Germline V gene data show CDR1 as MDHEN and CDR2 as SYDVKM. Between the trimmed V and J ends, which lost 4 bases and 2 bases, there was a span of 14 bases. The CDR3, as DNA: TGTGCCAGCAGTTCCCCACAGGGAAGGCAAGAGACCCAGTACTTC. Encoded protein: CASSSPQGRQETQYF.

The chain joins TRBV7-9 to TRBJ1-4, with D hard to call. The CDR3 covers 14 residues. With 1 base removed from V and 7 bases from J, the gap between germline ends came to 10 bases. Germline V gene lookup returns CDR1 SEHNR and CDR2 FQNEAQ (reference sequence). This chain's CDR3 is CASSLGADSEKLFF. The CDR3 nucleotides read TGTGCCAGCAGCTTAGGGGCAGATAGTGAAAAACTGTTTTTT.

V gene TRBV10-1 combines with J gene TRBJ1-1; the D gene is possibly TRBD1 (5 bases). There are 15 residues in the CDR3. CDR1 is WNHNN, CDR2 SYGVQD, per germline (reference sequence). Trimming stripped 0 bases from V and 1 base from J, with 9 bases between. The CDR3 sequence is CASSESGQSNTEAFF. CDR3 in DNA: TGCGCCAGCAGTGAGTCGGGGCAGTCGAACACTGAAGCTTTCTTT.

The table lists this clone with a count of one. The rearrangement uses TRBV12-5 and TRBJ2-2; TRBD2 aligns across 16 bases. The germline V gene encodes CDR1 LGHNT and CDR2 FRNRAP. This CDR3 spans 18 amino acids. J lost 3 bases, V lost 1 base, and 2 bases had no gene match. CDR3 sequence: CASGLAGLAGGYTGELFF. CDR3 DNA: TGTGCTAGTGGTTTGGCGGGACTAGCGGGAGGGTACACCGGGGAGCTGTTTTTT.

This chain uses TRBV11-2 with TRBJ1-6; D is unresolved. Trimming shortened V by 5 bases and J by 9 bases, and 14 bases separated the two germline ends. This CDR3 has 14 residues. Germline assignment: CDR1 SGHAT and CDR2 FQNNGV. The CDR3: CASSPQVVASPLHF. The CDR3 region has the DNA TGTGCCAGCAGCCCCCAGGTTGTAGCTTCACCCCTCCACTTT.